This T cell receptor beta chain was profiled in a study of shared clonotypes between healthy human individuals. About the research overall: Donors had three CD4 naive, three CD4 memory, two CD8 naive and one CD8 memory plate apiece.

The germline V gene encodes CDR1 MNHEY and CDR2 SMNVEV (reference sequence). Trimming removed 6 bases from V and 6 bases from J, with 12 bases in between. The CDR3 covers 14 residues. Profiled with immunoSEQ multiplex PCR; TCRdb holds only in-frame clones, not every one. Among some 2,400,000 clones listed, around 95% were seen once. The chain couples TRBV27 to TRBJ1-6; the D is unclear. The sample consisted of naive CD4+ T cells sorted from blood. Subset in this sample: CD45RA+ positively selected. The TCR originated in a man aged 18-30 years in good health. The CDR3: CASRYMGGNSPLHF. In DNA, the CDR3 is TGTGCCAGCAGGTATATGGGAGGTAATTCACCCCTCCACTTT.